This T cell receptor (beta chain) was documented in a study of T-cell memory formation after mild COVID-19. Each CDR3 protein is one row after TCRdb ran MiXCR on the 5' RACE reads. The sample yields roughly 40,000 distinct CDR3 sequences, roughly 7.2% seen once. Whole-study results and caveats: Within pre-infection memory, some responding clones were found, suggesting cross-reactive memory joined.

In regard to this clonotype: The antigen is not known.

The source material was PBMCs or a T cell subset sorted from them (not recorded which). The source of this sequence is an adult who had mild COVID-19 (a few samples of this study predate the infection). Cell type and time point are not known.

In DNA form, the CDR3 reads TGCGCCAGCAGCTGGGGACCGACAGGGTCCGAGCAGTACTTC. Residues: CASSWGPTGSEQYF. The chain combines TRBV5-1 with TRBJ2-7; 7 bases fit TRBD1. The CDR3 has 14 amino acids. CDR1 and CDR2 (germline): SGHRS, YFSETQ. The ends lost 3 bases at V and 6 bases at J; junction bases unmatched: 9.